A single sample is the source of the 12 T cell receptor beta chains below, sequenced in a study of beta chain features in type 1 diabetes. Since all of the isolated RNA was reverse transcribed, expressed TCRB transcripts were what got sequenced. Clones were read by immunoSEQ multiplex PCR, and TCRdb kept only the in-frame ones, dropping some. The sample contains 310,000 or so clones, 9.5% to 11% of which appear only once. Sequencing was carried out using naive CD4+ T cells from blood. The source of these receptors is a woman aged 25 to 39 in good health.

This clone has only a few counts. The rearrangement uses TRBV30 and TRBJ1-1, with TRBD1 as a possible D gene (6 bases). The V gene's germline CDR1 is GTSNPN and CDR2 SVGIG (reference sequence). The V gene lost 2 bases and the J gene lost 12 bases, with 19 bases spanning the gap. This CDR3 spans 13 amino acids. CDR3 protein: CAWSPTGMGPTFF. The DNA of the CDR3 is TGTGCCTGGAGTCCTACAGGGATGGGCCCGACTTTCTTT.

The CDR3 sequence is CASSKLAGTSTGELFF. CDR3 bases: TGTGCCAGCAGCAAGCTAGCGGGAACCTCCACCGGGGAGCTGTTTTTT. The chain combines TRBV21-1 with TRBJ2-2; TRBD2 was called by the table and not checked on the DNA. TRBV21-1 is given as a pseudogene. The CDR3 length is 16 residues.

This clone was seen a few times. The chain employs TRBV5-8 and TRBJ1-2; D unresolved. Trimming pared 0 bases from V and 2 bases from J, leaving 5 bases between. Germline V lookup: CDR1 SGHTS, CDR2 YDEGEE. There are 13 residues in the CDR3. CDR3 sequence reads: CASSLVRNYGYTF. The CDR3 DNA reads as TGTGCCAGCAGCTTGGTTCGGAACTATGGCTACACCTTC. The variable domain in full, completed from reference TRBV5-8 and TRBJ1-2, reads EAGVTQSPTHLIKTRGQQATLRCSPISGHTSVYWYQQALGLGLQFLLWYDEGEERNRGNFPPRFSGRQFPNYSSELNVNALELEDSALYLCASSLVRNYGYTFGSGTRLTVV.

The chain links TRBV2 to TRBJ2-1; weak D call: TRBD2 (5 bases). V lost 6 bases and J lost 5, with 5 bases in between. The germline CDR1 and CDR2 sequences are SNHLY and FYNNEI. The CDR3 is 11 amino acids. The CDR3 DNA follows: TGTGCCAGCAGGCGGGACAATGAGCAGTTCTTC. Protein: CASRRDNEQFF.

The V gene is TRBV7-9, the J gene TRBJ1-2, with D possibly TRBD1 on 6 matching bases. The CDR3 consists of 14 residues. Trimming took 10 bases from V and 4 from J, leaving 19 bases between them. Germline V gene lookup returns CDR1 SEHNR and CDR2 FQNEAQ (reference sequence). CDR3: CATEGEGVGYGYTF. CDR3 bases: TGTGCCACCGAGGGGGAAGGGGTCGGCTATGGCTACACCTTC.

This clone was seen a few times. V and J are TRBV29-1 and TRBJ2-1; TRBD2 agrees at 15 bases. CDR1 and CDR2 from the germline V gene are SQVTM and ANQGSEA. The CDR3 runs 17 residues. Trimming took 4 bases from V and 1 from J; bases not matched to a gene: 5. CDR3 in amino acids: CSVAGLAGGGSYNEQFF. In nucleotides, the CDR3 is TGCAGCGTTGCGGGACTAGCGGGAGGCGGGTCCTACAATGAGCAGTTCTTC.

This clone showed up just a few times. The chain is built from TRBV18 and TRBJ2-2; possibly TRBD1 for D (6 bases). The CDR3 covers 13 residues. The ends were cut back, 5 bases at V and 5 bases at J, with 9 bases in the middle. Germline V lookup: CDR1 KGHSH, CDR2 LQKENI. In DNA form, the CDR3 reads TGTGCCAGCTCATACAGGGATACCGGGGAGCTGTTTTTT. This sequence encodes CASSYRDTGELFF.

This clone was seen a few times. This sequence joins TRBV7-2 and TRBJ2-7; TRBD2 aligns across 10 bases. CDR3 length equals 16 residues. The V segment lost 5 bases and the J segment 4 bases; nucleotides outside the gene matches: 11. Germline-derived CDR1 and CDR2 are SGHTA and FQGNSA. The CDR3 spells CASSQRGASGSYEQYF. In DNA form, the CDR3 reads TGTGCCAGCAGCCAGAGGGGGGCTAGCGGGAGTTACGAGCAGTACTTC.

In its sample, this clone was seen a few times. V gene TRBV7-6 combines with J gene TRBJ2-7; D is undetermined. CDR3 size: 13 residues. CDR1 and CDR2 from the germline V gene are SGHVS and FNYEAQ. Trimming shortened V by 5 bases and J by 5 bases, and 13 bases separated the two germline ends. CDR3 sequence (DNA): TGTGCCAGCAGCACGCGAAACTACCACGAGCAGTACTTC. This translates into CASSTRNYHEQYF.

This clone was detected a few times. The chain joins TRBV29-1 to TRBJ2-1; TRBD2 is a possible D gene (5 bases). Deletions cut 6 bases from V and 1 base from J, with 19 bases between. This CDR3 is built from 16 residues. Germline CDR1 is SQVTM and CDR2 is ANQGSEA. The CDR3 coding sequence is TGCAGCGTCTTGAAGTCGGACTGGGGTTCCTACAATGAGCAGTTCTTC. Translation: CSVLKSDWGSYNEQFF.

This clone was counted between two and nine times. The CDR3 sequence is CASSLEGQASTDTQYF. Here the CDR3 DNA reads TGTGCCAGCAGCCTAGAAGGACAGGCTAGCACAGATACGCAGTATTTT. The rearrangement joins TRBV7-3 to TRBJ2-3; 7 bases line up with TRBD1. This CDR3 is 16 amino acids long. Germline assignment: CDR1 SGHTA and CDR2 FQGTGA. Trimming cost V 5 bases and J 0 bases; bases outside gene matches: 8.

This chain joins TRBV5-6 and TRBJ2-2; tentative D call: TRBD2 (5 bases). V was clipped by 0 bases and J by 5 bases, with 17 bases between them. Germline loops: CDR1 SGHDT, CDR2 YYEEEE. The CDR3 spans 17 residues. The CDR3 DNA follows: TGTGCCAGCAGCTTGGCCTTGGGGAGAAGAGATACCGGGGAGCTGTTTTTT. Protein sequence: CASSLALGRRDTGELFF.